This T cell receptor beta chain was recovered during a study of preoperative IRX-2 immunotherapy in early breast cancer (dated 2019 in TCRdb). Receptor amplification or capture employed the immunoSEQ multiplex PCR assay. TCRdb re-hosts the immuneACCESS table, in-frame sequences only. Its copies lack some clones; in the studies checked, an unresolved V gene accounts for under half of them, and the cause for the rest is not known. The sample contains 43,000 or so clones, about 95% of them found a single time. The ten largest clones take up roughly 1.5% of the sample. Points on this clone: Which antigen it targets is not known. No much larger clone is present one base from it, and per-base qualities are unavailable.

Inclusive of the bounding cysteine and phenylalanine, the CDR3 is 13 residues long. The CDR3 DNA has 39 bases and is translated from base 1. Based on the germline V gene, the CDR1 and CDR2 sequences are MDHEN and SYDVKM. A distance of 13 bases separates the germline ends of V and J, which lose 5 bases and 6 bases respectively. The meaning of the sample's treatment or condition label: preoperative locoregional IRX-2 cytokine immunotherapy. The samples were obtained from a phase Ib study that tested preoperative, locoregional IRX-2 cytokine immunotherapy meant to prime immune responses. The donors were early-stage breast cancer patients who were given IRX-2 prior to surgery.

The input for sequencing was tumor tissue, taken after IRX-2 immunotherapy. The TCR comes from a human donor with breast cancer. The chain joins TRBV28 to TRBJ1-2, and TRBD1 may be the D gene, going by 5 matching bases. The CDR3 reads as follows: CASSIPQQDGYTF. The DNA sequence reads TGTGCCAGCAGTATTCCCCAACAGGATGGCTACACCTTC.